Listed here are 21 T cell receptor beta chains from one sample, sequenced in a study of T cell repertoires in cytomegalovirus infection. Each CDR3 protein gets one entry after TCRdb re-called the reads with MiXCR. The sample has roughly 190,000 distinct CDR3 sequences, roughly 9% seen once. The sequenced sample consisted of PBMCs. The receptors originated from a human donor in good health (CMV status not recorded). Some clones in this sample may be carry-over from other donors' samples.

Concerning this clonotype itself: A much larger clone is a single base away; this may be a read error. The V and J genes are TRBV6-6 and TRBJ2-1; 8 bases match TRBD1. V trimming: 6 bases; J trimming: 6 bases; junction bases outside the gene matches: 10. CDR1 and CDR2 (germline): MNHNY, SVGAGI (reference sequence). The CDR3 extends over 15 amino acids. The CDR3 protein is CASSSGQGGCNEQFF. CDR3 DNA sequence: TGTGCCAGCAGCTCAGGACAGGGTGGGTGCAATGAGCAGTTCTTC.

In its sample, this clonotype was seen many times. The chain employs TRBV7-8 and TRBJ2-1; tentatively, D is TRBD2 (7 bases). Germline V CDR1 and CDR2: SGHVS, FQNEAQ. V was cut by 2 bases and J by 6 bases, with 11 bases left in between. This CDR3 has 14 amino acids. The CDR3 DNA sequence: TGTGCCAGCAGCTTAATAGGGGGGGTCAATGAGCAGTTCTTC. Protein sequence: CASSLIGGVNEQFF.

This clonotype was observed a handful of times. The chain couples TRBV20-1 to TRBJ2-5; 15 bases are a match to TRBD2. Trimming cost V 7 bases and J 5 bases; bases outside gene matches: 8. Looked up from germline, CDR1 is DFQATT and CDR2 is SNEGSKA (reference sequence). The CDR3 is made up of 15 amino acids. The CDR3 is CSDKGLAGGYETQYF. Here the CDR3 DNA reads TGCAGTGATAAGGGACTAGCGGGAGGATACGAGACCCAGTACTTC.

The CDR3 is CASREGRYNEQFF. In DNA form, the CDR3 reads TGCGCCAGCAGAGAGGGCCGCTACAATGAGCAGTTCTTC. The chain links TRBV5-1 to TRBJ2-1; tentative D call: TRBD2 (5 bases). The CDR3 totals 13 residues. In germline, CDR1 is SGHRS, CDR2 YFSETQ. Trimming pared 5 bases from V and 3 bases from J, leaving 9 bases between. The full variable domain, in which reference TRBV5-1 and TRBJ2-1 provide the parts outside the CDR3, is KAGVTQTPRYLIKTRGQQVTLSCSPISGHRSVSWYQQTPGQGLQFLFEYFSETQRNKGNFPGRFSGRQFSNSRSEMNVSTLELGDSALYLCASREGRYNEQFFGPGTRLTVL.

Only one count was recorded for this clonotype. The chain has TRBV29-1 and TRBJ2-7; the match to TRBD1 covers 7 bases. Germline trimming cut 6 bases from V and 1 base from J; bases unmatched to any gene: 3. This CDR3 spans 12 amino acids. Germline values: CDR1 SQVTM, CDR2 ANQGSEA. The CDR3 DNA is TGCAGCGTCGAGGGACAGTCCTACGAGCAGTACTTC. Encoded protein: CSVEGQSYEQYF.

This clonotype came up a few times. This chain uses TRBV7-2 with TRBJ2-3; TRBD1 matches 7 bases. Germline V CDR1 and CDR2: SGHTA, FQGNSA. The CDR3 extends over 13 amino acids. Trimming at V came to 8 bases and at J to 2 bases, leaving 4 bases not matched to a gene. CDR3 in amino acids: CASRGGSTDTQYF. The CDR3 bases are TGTGCCAGCCGAGGGGGCTCCACAGATACGCAGTATTTT.

The V call is TRBV24-1, the J call TRBJ2-3; D unclear. V was clipped by 4 bases and J by 2 bases, with 9 bases between them. CDR1 is KGHDR and CDR2 is SFDVKD in the germline V gene. CDR3 size: 14 residues. CDR3 region: CATSEPGNTDTQYF. CDR3 DNA: TGTGCCACCAGTGAGCCTGGGAACACAGATACGCAGTATTTT.

Ten or more counts support this clonotype. The gene calls are TRBV4-3 and TRBJ2-3; 8 positions match TRBD2. The CDR3 spans 17 residues. The V gene's germline CDR1 is LGHNA and CDR2 YSLEER. V was clipped by 0 bases and J by 3 bases; unmatched bases: 8. As DNA, the CDR3 is TGCGCCAGCAGCCAAGACGGTAGCGGGATAGGGACAGATACGCAGTATTTT. Encoded protein: CASSQDGSGIGTDTQYF.

This clonotype was seen ten or more times. CDR3 residues: CASSSQYDMGADTQYF. CDR3 in DNA: TGTGCCAGCAGCTCCCAGTACGACATGGGCGCAGATACGCAGTATTTT. V and J are TRBV7-2 and TRBJ2-3; D call uncertain. The CDR3 spans 16 residues. Germline values: CDR1 SGHTA, CDR2 FQGNSA. Trimming took 4 bases from V and 4 from J, leaving 18 bases between them. Looking up the rest from reference TRBV7-2 and TRBJ2-3 gives the full variable domain: GAGVSQSPSNKVTEKGKDVELRCDPISGHTALYWYRQSLGQGLEFLIYFQGNSAPDKSGLPSDRFSAERTGGSVSTLTIQRTQQEDSAVYLCASSSQYDMGADTQYFGPGTRLTVL.

This clonotype was picked up a small number of times. The J gene is TRBJ2-1, the V gene TRBV5-8, with D hard to call. Germline loops: CDR1 SGHTS, CDR2 YDEGEE. Trimming shortened V by 2 bases and J by 9 bases, and 3 bases separated the two germline ends. This CDR3 is 10 amino acids long. The CDR3 is CASSFSEQFF. CDR3 nucleotides: TGTGCCAGCAGCTTTTCTGAGCAGTTCTTC.

V and J are TRBV18 and TRBJ2-7, with no clear D. This CDR3 region has 15 residues. Between the trimmed V and J ends, which lost 3 bases and 2 bases, there was a span of 14 bases. Germline CDR1 reads KGHSH; CDR2 reads LQKENI. This CDR3 reads CASSPGPRAAYEQYF. For the CDR3, the DNA is TGTGCCAGCTCACCCGGCCCACGCGCTGCCTACGAGCAGTACTTC.

This clonotype was observed a few times. The chain has TRBV5-4 and TRBJ2-5; 10 bases are a match to TRBD1. Germline loops: CDR1 SGHNT, CDR2 YYREEE (reference sequence). The CDR3 has 14 residues. The J segment lost 5 bases and the V segment lost 5 bases, leaving 6 bases of the junction unmatched. The CDR3 is CASRKGQGGETQYF. DNA of the CDR3: TGTGCCAGCAGAAAAGGACAGGGGGGGGAGACCCAGTACTTC. The variable domain in full, completed from reference TRBV5-4 and TRBJ2-5, reads ETGVTQSPTHLIKTRGQQVTLRCSSQSGHNTVSWYQQALGQGPQFIFQYYREEENGRGNFPPRFSGLQFPNYSSELNVNALELDDSALYLCASRKGQGGETQYFGPGTRLLVL.

This clonotype was picked up many times. The chain has TRBV7-2 and TRBJ1-5; D not certain. Trimming removed 1 base from V and 1 base from J, with 11 bases in between. The CDR3 extends over 16 amino acids. Germline V lookup: CDR1 SGHTA, CDR2 FQGNSA. The CDR3 loop is CASSLGGRTSNQPQHF. CDR3 DNA: TGTGCCAGCAGCTTAGGCGGACGCACGAGCAATCAGCCCCAGCATTTT.

This clonotype showed up many times. The V call is TRBV29-1, the J call TRBJ2-5; 9 bases map to TRBD1. Trimming removed 5 bases from V and 2 bases from J; junction bases left unmatched: 3. The CDR3 contains 13 residues. CDR1 SQVTM and CDR2 ANQGSEA come from the germline V gene. CDR3 bases: TGCAGCGTTTCTGGACAGGGGCAAGAGACCCAGTACTTC. It specifies CSVSGQGQETQYF.

This clonotype came up many times. The J gene is TRBJ2-1, the V gene TRBV19, with D perhaps TRBD2 (6 bases). Germline CDR1 and CDR2: LNHDA and SQIVND (reference sequence). The V gene lost 6 bases and the J gene lost 0 bases, with 12 bases spanning the gap. The CDR3 runs to 15 residues. The CDR3 DNA sequence: TGTGCCAGTAGCGGTCGGGAGTTCTCCTACAATGAGCAGTTCTTC. This codes for CASSGREFSYNEQFF.

This clonotype was observed many times. The chain employs TRBV18 and TRBJ1-1; D gene ambiguous. This CDR3 is built from 16 residues. V lost 3 bases and J lost 1, with 15 bases in between. In germline, CDR1 is KGHSH, CDR2 LQKENI. The CDR3 DNA reads TGTGCCAGCTCACCGAGAACAAGGGCGGGGAACACTGAAGCTTTCTTT. It translates to CASSPRTRAGNTEAFF. Based on the CDR3 plus reference TRBV18 and TRBJ1-1, the full variable domain is NAGVMQNPRHLVRRRGQEARLRCSPMKGHSHVYWYRQLPEEGLKFMVYLQKENIIDESGMPKERFSAEFPKEGPSILRIQQVVRGDSAAYFCASSPRTRAGNTEAFFGQGTRLTVV.

This clonotype was seen repeatedly, ten times or more. V is TRBV7-2 and J is TRBJ1-1; D not resolved. CDR1 SGHTA and CDR2 FQGNSA come from the germline V gene. V was cut by 0 bases and J by 0 bases, with 8 bases left in between. The CDR3 runs 15 residues. The CDR3 DNA is TGTGCCAGCAGCTTAGCGTCTCAGTTGAACACTGAAGCTTTCTTT. Translated, it gives CASSLASQLNTEAFF.

The chain recombines TRBV6-6 with TRBJ1-2, with D hard to call. This CDR3 spans 11 amino acids. Per germline, CDR1 MNHNY and CDR2 SVGAGI (reference sequence). V lost 6 bases and J lost 4, with 6 bases in between. The CDR3 DNA is TGTGCCAGCAGGGGCCTCTATGGCTACACCTTC. It codes for CASRGLYGYTF.

This clonotype was observed a handful of times. The rearrangement joins TRBV20-1 to TRBJ2-1; 10 bases fit TRBD2. The CDR3 contains 16 residues. V lost 0 bases to trimming and J lost 4 bases; unmatched junction nucleotides: 6. Germline values: CDR1 DFQATT, CDR2 SNEGSKA (reference sequence). CDR3 residues: CSARDLGLAAYNEQFF. The CDR3 nucleotides are TGCAGTGCTAGAGATCTAGGACTAGCGGCGTACAATGAGCAGTTCTTC.

A few counts support this clonotype. The chain recombines TRBV4-2 with TRBJ2-1; D is perhaps TRBD2 (6 bases). Deletions cut 0 bases from V and 0 bases from J, with 15 bases between. The CDR3 covers 18 residues. Germline loops: CDR1 LGHNA, CDR2 YNFKEQ. Written as DNA, the CDR3 is TGTGCCAGCAGCCAAGATGAGTGGCGGGGAAGCTCCTACAATGAGCAGTTCTTC. This sequence encodes CASSQDEWRGSSYNEQFF.

There are many counts of this clonotype. The gene calls are TRBV10-3 and TRBJ2-7, with D perhaps matching TRBD1 or TRBD2 (5 bases each). V lost 3 bases and J lost 0, with 12 bases in between. Per the germline V gene, CDR1 is ENHRY and CDR2 is SYGVKD. The CDR3 length is 15 residues. This chain's CDR3 is CAISDPGAVSYEQYF. In DNA form, the CDR3 reads TGTGCCATCAGTGACCCCGGGGCAGTCTCCTACGAGCAGTACTTC.